This T cell receptor (beta chain) was recorded in a study of blood T cell repertoires in COVID-19. At the level of the study: Material from acute and convalescent COVID-19 was sourced from the United States, Italy and Spain. Sources were T cells, B-cell-depleted T cells, or PBMCs; the material itself was cDNA or gDNA.

A few counts support this clone. In the original processing: Amplifying reference gene primers gave estimates of nucleated cell counts. Method: immunoSEQ multiplex PCR; TCRdb's copy keeps in-frame clones and lacks some. Clone size and V and J calls were adopted from that table, with D and trimming inferred from the DNA. The repertoire holds about 140,000 clones, about 76% seen once, with around 13% in the top ten. Trimming stripped 3 bases from V and 0 bases from J, with 5 bases between. CDR3 length equals 13 residues. CDR1 is SGHVS and CDR2 is FNYEAQ in the germline V gene. The chain combines TRBV7-6 with TRBJ1-1; tentative D call: TRBD1 (5 bases). The sample taken for sequencing was peripheral blood. The clonotype comes from a man older than 75 with acute or convalescent COVID-19. CDR3 coding DNA: TGTGCCAGCAGCTTGACAGTGAACACTGAAGCTTTCTTT. Residues: CASSLTVNTEAFF.